This T cell receptor (beta chain) is from a study of T cells after yellow fever vaccination. Overall study results and limits: Clonotypes shared by both compartments, CD4 and CD8, made up a small share. A faster peak, day 5 versus 15, was reached by the weaker secondary response. The booster saw the reappearance of most primary-vaccination clones (about 95% CD4, 88% CD8).

Template switching by 5'RACE produced TCR cDNA, adding a universal primer site and UMIs. Using its own MiXCR run on the 5' RACE reads, TCRdb lists one record per CDR3 protein. The profile covers about 69,000 distinct CDR3 sequences, with 5.9% appearing a single time and roughly 2% taken by the ten largest. Comments on this clonotype: The antigen is unknown. This could be a read error, since a much larger clone is one nucleotide away.

V lost 3 bases to trimming and J lost 0 bases, with 11 bases between them. This CDR3 spans 15 amino acids. From germline, CDR1 is SGHVS and CDR2 FQNEAQ. The chain carries TRBV7-8 and TRBJ1-1; D is unresolved. Sequenced here: CD4+ T cells sorted from PBMCs, sampled around 15 days after the first yellow fever vaccination. This receptor was identified in a man younger than 35 who received the YFV17D yellow fever vaccine. The CDR3 spells CASSLVGVVNTEAFF. CDR3 DNA sequence: TGTGCCAGCAGCTTGGTGGGTGTGGTGAACACTGAAGCTTTCTTT.